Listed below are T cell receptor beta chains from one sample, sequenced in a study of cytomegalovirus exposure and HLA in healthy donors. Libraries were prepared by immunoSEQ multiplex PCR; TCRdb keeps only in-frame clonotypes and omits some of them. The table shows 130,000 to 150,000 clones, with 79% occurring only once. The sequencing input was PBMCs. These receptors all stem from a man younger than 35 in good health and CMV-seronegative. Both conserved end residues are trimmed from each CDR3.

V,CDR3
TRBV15,ATSRDVARSGNTIY
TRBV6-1,ASLPWRGGNTIY
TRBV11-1,ASSDTGNYGYT
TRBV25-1,ASSEGSKGAYGYT
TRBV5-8,ASQTTDGYGYT
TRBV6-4,AKPGRLVSYNEQF
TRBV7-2,ASSRQGGDEKLF
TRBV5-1,ASKGSRTGTADYEQY
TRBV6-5,ASRTGTNTEAF
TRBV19,ASSMGSGQPNEKLF
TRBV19,ANARRGFDGYT
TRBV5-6,ASSLGGGNQPQH
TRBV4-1,ASSQGTTQETQY
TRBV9,ASSARDRDSSNQPQH
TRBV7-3,ASSPTTHTDTQY
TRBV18,ASSEGQGFSLSYEQY
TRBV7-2,ASRATGRPDEQY
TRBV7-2,ASSLDMGQDEKLF
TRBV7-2,ASTKGADNQPQH
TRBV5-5,ASSPPPSGGVETQY
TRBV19,ASINRDLGGNTIY
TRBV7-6,ASSPGTGTGVYSEAF
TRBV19,ASSIWTNNEQF
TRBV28,ASSSAASGYTDTQY
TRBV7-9,SSSWPGYEQY
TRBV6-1,ASRLTGANYGYT
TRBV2,ASSTGTSGAYEQY
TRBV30,AWRGLAGGLETQY
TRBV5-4,ASSEGVGNTIY
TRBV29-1,SAGTGTYNEQF
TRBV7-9,ASWTGELF
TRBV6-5,ASSKHIAYEQY
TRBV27,ASMSLRVQAGWELF
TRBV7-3,ASSLGTGASYNEQF
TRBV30,AYQSRTGSGQPQH
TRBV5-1,ASRKGAGDTEAF
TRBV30,AWSTGTGTYEQY
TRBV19,ASTTGGWTEAF
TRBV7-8,ASSLFQFSTDTQY
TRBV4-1,ASSYTASYNEQF
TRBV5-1,ASSLAGNTEAF
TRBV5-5,ASSLFLNGYT
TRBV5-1,ASRPTTGSNQPQH
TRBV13,ASSPIMAGAKNTEAF
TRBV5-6,ASSLARAKGQPQH
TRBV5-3,AGVAEITDTQY
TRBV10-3,AISGPFGTGAGANVLT
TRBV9,ASSDTGTRSYNSPLH
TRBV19,ASSPTGQVYQPQH
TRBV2,ASKRAPSRTGSSYEQY
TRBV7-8,ASSLGGGGHGYT